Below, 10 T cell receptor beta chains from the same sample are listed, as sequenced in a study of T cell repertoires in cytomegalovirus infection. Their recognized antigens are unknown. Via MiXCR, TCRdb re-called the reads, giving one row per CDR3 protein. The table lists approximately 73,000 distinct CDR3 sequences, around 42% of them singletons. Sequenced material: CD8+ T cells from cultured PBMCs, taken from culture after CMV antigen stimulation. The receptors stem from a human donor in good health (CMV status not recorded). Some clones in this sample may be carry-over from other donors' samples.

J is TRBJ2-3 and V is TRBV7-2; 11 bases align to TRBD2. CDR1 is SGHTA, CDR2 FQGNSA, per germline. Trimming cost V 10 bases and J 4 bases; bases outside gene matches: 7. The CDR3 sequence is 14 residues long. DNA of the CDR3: TGTGCCACCATTAGACTAGCGGGGTCAGATACGCAGTATTTT. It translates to CATIRLAGSDTQYF.

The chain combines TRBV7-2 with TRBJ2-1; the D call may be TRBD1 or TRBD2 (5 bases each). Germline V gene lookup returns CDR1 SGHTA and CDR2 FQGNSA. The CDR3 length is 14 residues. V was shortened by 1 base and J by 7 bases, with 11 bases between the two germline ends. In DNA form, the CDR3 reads TGTGCCAGCAGCTTAGGGGGGACGGAAAATGAGCAGTTCTTC. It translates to CASSLGGTENEQFF.

CDR3 DNA: TGTGCCAGCGGGCAGGATCAAGAGACCCAGTACTTC. Translated: CASGQDQETQYF. V and J are TRBV27 and TRBJ2-5; D unclear. Looked up from germline, CDR1 is MNHEY and CDR2 is SMNVEV (reference sequence). V dropped 8 bases and J dropped 2 bases, with 9 bases sitting between them. The CDR3 is 12 residues long.

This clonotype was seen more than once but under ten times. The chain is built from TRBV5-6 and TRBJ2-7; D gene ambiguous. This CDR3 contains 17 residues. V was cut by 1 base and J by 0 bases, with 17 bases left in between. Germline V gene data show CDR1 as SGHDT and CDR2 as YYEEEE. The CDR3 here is CASSLTTPATYSYEQYF. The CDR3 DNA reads TGTGCCAGCAGCTTGACCACCCCGGCTACATACTCCTACGAGCAGTACTTC.

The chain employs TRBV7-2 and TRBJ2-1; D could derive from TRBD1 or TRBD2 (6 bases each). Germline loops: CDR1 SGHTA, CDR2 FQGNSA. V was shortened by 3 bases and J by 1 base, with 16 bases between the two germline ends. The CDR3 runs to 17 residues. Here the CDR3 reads CASSFPGGSPSYNEQFF. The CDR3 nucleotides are TGTGCCAGCAGCTTCCCCGGGGGCTCGCCATCCTACAATGAGCAGTTCTTC. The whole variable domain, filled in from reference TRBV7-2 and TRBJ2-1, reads GAGVSQSPSNKVTEKGKDVELRCDPISGHTALYWYRQSLGQGLEFLIYFQGNSAPDKSGLPSDRFSAERTGGSVSTLTIQRTQQEDSAVYLCASSFPGGSPSYNEQFFGPGTRLTVL.

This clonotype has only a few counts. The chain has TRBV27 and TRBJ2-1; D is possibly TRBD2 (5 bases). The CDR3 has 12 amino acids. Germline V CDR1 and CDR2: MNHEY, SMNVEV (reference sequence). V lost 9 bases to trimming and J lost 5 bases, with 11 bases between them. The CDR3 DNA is TGTGCCAGTTCCCCCGGGGACAATGAGCAGTTCTTC. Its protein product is CASSPGDNEQFF.

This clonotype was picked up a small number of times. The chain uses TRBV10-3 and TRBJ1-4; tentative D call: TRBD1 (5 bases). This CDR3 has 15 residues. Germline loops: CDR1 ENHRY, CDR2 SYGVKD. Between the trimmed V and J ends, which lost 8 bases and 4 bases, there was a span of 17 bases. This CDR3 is CAIRDPLILNEKLFF. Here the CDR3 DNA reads TGTGCCATCCGGGACCCACTGATCCTTAATGAAAAACTGTTTTTT.

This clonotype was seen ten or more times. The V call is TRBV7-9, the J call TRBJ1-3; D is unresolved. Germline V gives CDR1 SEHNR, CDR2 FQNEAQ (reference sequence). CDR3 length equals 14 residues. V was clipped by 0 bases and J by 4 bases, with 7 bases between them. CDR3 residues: CASSLANAGNTIYF. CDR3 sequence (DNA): TGTGCCAGCAGCTTAGCGAACGCAGGAAACACCATATATTTT.

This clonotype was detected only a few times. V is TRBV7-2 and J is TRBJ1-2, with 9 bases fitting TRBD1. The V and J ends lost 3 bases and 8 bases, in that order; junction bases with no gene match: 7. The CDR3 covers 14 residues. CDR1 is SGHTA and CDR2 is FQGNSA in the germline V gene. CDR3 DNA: TGTGCCAGCAGCTTCGGACAGGGGTTCCTCGGCTACACCTTC. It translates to CASSFGQGFLGYTF.

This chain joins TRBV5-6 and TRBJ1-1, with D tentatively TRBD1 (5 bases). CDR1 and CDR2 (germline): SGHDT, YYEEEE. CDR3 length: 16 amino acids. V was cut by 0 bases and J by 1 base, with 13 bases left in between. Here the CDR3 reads CASSLAPRDPNTEAFF. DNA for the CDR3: TGTGCCAGCAGCTTGGCCCCCAGGGACCCGAACACTGAAGCTTTCTTT.